This T cell receptor (beta chain) was identified during a study of blood T cell dynamics during melanoma immunotherapy. Study information: Metastatic melanoma patients received first-line pembrolizumab or nivolumab plus ipilimumab.

Every bulk PBMC sample received the same 350 ng of DNA. Assay used: immunoSEQ multiplex PCR; TCRdb lists only in-frame clones, some missing. The sample carries 15,000 to 20,000 clones, about 80% recorded once. Time point here: pre-treatment baseline. Blood was drawn before treatment and at week 3 after checkpoint blockade. The trim removed 5 bases at V and 1 base at J, leaving 4 bases unmatched. The CDR3 is 14 amino acids. Per the germline V gene, CDR1 is LNHDA and CDR2 is SQIVND (reference sequence). The receptor's source is a human donor with melanoma. This chain uses TRBV19 with TRBJ2-5; 7 bases map to TRBD1. Sequenced here: blood, sampled from a patient treated with checkpoint blockade. The CDR3 region has the DNA TGTGCCAGTAGTCCCCGGGACAGCCAAGAGACCCAGTACTTC. Its protein product is CASSPRDSQETQYF.